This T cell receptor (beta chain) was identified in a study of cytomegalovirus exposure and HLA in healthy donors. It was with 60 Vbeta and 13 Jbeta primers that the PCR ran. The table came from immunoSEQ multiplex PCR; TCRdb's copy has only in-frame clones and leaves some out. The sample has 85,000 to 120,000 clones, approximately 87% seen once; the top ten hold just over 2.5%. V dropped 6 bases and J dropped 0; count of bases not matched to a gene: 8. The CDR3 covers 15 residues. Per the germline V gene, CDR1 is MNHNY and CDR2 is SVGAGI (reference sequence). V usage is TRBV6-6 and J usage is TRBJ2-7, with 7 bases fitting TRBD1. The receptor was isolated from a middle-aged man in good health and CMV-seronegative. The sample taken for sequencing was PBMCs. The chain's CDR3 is CASSHRGANSYEQYF. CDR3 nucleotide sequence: TGTGCCAGCAGCCACAGGGGCGCCAACTCCTACGAGCAGTACTTC.